This T cell receptor beta chain came from a study of cytomegalovirus exposure and HLA in healthy donors. A remark on this clone: Antigen specificity is unknown.

Overall study results and limits: Most TCR sequences were rare, but some public TCRs occurred in many donors. TCR beta V- and J-gene trimming was later associated with a missense DCLRE1C variant. A later analysis, which compared TCR beta chains of equal frequency, found the HLA-associated ones more clonally expanded. TCR beta V segments were, for the most part, productive about 90% or about 30% of the time in an earlier analysis.

The PCR was carried out with 60 Vbeta primers and 13 Jbeta primers. Measured with immunoSEQ multiplex PCR; TCRdb has only the in-frame clones, and not every one. The sample holds 79,000 or so clones, approximately 79% seen once. CDR3 length: 11 amino acids. Germline-derived CDR1 and CDR2 are SQVTM and ANQGSEA. Sample: PBMCs. This receptor was taken from a woman aged 35 to 49 in good health and CMV-seropositive. The V and J genes are TRBV29-1 and TRBJ2-1, with a possible D match to TRBD2 (6 bases). The CDR3 spells CGGLVYNEQFF. CDR3 sequence (DNA): TGCGGAGGGCTCGTCTACAATGAGCAGTTCTTC.